The clone carrying this T cell receptor (beta chain) was detected ten times or more. Its cognate antigen is unknown. A junction boundary mismatches the germline segment, possibly from a read error. Time point specified: newly diagnosed GD, antithyroid drugs for less than 3 months. Isolated PBMC RNA provided the starting material for the TCR library. These data are taken from a study of regulatory T cells in long-lasting Graves disease. Study-wide results and caveats: Persistent disease showed a preference for TRBV28, TRBJ1-2 and TRBJ2-5. The persistent group shared about 2,700 public clonotypes, more than the roughly 990 shared by new patients.

Germline CDR1 SEHNR, CDR2 FQNEAQ (reference sequence). The CDR3 runs to 12 residues. CDR3-region Arm-PCR and iRepertoire HTBI primers produced the TCR beta libraries. Authors' methods: Identification of gene segments yielded approximately 62 TRBV and over 12 TRBJ across samples. Each CDR3 protein gets one entry after TCRdb re-called the multiplex PCR reads with MiXCR. The V and J calls shown here were made by TCRdb, not taken from the authors' results. This table has around 400,000 distinct CDR3 sequences, about a sixth appearing once. Source: peripheral blood mononuclear cells (PBMCs), taken at new diagnosis, from a patient treated with antithyroid drugs. The chain joins TRBV7-9 to TRBJ2-1, with D tentatively TRBD2 (5 bases). This sequence originates from a female donor with Graves disease. The CDR3 DNA follows: TGCGCCAGCAGCCCGGACTCCGATGAGCAGTTCTTC. This sequence encodes CASSPDSDEQFF.